A selection of T cell receptor beta chains follows, all from one sample in a study of blood T cell repertoires in COVID-19. Using immunoSEQ multiplex PCR, the repertoire was profiled, and TCRdb retains in-frame clones only, with some absent. This table holds some 400,000 clones, approximately 89% found once. Sequenced material: peripheral blood. The source of these receptors is a woman aged 60-70 years with COVID-19, enrolled during active disease. The CDR3 runs from the conserved cysteine through the conserved F or W. The D gene is left open where the match is weak. Clone sizes are given selectively: once, few, many, or a class where the clone is expanded.

TGCGCCAGCAGCGGGACGACAGGGACCTACGAGCAGTACTTC	CASSGTTGTYEQYF	-	TRBD1	TRBJ2-7	TRBV5-1
TGTGCCAGCTCATCACGGGTCCAGGCTCAAGAGACCCAGTACTTC	CASSSRVQAQETQYF	-	-	TRBJ2-5	TRBV18
TGTGCCAGCAGCTTATCAACAGACCGTACCTACGAGCAGTACTTC	CASSLSTDRTYEQYF	-	-	TRBJ2-7	TRBV7-3
TGCAGCGTTCTTCCTTGGCGGGACTTGAACACTGAAGCTTTCTTT	CSVLPWRDLNTEAFF	-	-	TRBJ1-1	TRBV29-1
TGTGCCTGGAGTAACAGGGCCTATAGCAATCAGCCCCAGCATTTT	CAWSNRAYSNQPQHF	-	-	TRBJ1-5	TRBV30
TGTGCCAGCAGCTTGGGAGCCCGTTACTCTGGAAACACCATATATTTT	CASSLGARYSGNTIYF	-	-	TRBJ1-3	TRBV5-4
TGCGCCAGCATGCCCCGGGGCGGGACAGGGGTCGGCGGCTACACCTTC	CASMPRGGTGVGGYTF	-	TRBD1	TRBJ1-2	TRBV5-1
TGCGCCAGCCGGGGGACAGGGGAGATAACCGGGGAGCTGTTTTTT	CASRGTGEITGELFF	once	TRBD1	TRBJ2-2	TRBV4-1
TGTGCCAGCGAAACCCGGGACTCAGTATTCTCCTACGAGCAGTACTTC	CASETRDSVFSYEQYF	-	-	TRBJ2-7	TRBV28
TGTGCCAGCAGCTCACTAGGAGGAGAGACCCAGTACTTC	CASSSLGGETQYF	-	-	TRBJ2-5	TRBV5-6
TGTGCCAGCAGTGAGGGAATCTATGGCTACACCTTC	CASSEGIYGYTF	-	-	TRBJ1-2	TRBV28
TGTGCCAGCAGTTTAGCTAGCGGGGGGGATTTTGAGACCCAGTACTTC	CASSLASGGDFETQYF	-	TRBD2	TRBJ2-5	TRBV28
TGTGCCAGCAGCCTACCCGAGGGGGGGTCCCAGTACTTC	CASSLPEGGSQYF	-	-	TRBJ2-5	TRBV7-2
TGTGCCAGCAGTGAAGCGCTAAGGGGTCTGACTGAAGCTTTCTTT	CASSEALRGLTEAFF	-	-	TRBJ1-1	TRBV6-1
TGTGCCAGCAGCTTGAAGAGAGACACAGATACGCAGTATTTT	CASSLKRDTDTQYF	-	-	TRBJ2-3	TRBV5-4
TGTGCCAGCAGCTTCTCAGGGTCGAGCAATCAGCCCCAGCATTTT	CASSFSGSSNQPQHF	once	-	TRBJ1-5	TRBV7-8
TGCGCCAGCAGTGAGTCCAGGGGGACCTACGGAAACACCATATATTTT	CASSESRGTYGNTIYF	-	TRBD1	TRBJ1-3	TRBV10-1
TGTGCCAGCAGTGATAACTCCTTTTTGAAGCAGTACTTC	CASSDNSFLKQYF	-	-	TRBJ2-7	TRBV2
TGCGCCAGCAGGCCAAGGGACAGCAACTATGGCTACACCTTC	CASRPRDSNYGYTF	few	TRBD1	TRBJ1-2	TRBV5-1
TGCGCCAGCAGCCAAGTTCCAGGAACTGGAAACACCATATATTTT	CASSQVPGTGNTIYF	few	-	TRBJ1-3	TRBV4-1